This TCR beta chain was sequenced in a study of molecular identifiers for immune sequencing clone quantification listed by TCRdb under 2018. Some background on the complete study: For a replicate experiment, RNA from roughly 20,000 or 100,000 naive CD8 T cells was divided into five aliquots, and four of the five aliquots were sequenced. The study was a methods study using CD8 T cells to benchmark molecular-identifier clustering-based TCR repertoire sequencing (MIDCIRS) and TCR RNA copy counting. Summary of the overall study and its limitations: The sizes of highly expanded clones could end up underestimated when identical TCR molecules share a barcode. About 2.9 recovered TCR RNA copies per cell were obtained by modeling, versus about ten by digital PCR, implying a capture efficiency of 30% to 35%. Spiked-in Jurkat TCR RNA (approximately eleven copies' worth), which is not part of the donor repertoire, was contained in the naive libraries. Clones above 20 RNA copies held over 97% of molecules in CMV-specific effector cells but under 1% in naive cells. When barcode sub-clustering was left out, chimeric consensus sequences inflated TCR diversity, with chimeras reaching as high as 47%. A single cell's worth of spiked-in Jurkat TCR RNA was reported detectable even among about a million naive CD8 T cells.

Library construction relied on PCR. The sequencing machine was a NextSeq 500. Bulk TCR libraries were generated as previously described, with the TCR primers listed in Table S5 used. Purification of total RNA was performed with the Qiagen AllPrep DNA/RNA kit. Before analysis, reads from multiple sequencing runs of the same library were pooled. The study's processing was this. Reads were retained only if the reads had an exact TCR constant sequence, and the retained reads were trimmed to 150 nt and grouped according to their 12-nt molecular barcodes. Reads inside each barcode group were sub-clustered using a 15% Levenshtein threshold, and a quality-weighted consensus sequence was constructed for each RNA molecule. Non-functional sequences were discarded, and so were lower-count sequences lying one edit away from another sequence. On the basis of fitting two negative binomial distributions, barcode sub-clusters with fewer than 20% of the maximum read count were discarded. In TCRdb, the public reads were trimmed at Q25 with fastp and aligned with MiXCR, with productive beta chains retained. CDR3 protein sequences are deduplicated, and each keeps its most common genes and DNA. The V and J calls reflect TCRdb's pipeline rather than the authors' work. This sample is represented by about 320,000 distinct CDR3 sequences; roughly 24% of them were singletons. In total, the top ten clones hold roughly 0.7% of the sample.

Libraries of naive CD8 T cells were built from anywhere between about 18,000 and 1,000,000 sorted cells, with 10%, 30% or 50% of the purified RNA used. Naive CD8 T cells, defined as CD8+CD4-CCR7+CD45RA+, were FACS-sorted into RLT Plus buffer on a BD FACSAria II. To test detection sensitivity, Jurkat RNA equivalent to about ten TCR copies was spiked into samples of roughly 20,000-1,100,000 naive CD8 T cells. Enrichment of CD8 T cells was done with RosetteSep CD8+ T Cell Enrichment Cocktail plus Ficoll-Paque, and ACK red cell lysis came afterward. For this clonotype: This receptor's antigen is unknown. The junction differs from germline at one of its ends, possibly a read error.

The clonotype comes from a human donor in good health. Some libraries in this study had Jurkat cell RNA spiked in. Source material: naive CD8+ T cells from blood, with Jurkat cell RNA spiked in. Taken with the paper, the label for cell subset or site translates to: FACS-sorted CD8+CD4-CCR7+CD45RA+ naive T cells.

The bases read TGCGCCGGCAGCTGGCCGGACAGCTTAGCTCCGCAGTATTTT. This encodes CAGSWPDSLAPQYF. Rearrangement joined TRBV5-1 to TRBJ2-3, with a weak D call of TRBD1 (6 bases match). There are 14 amino acids in the CDR3, from cysteine to phenylalanine inclusive. Only CDR3 DNA is held: 42 bases, read in frame from base 1. The germline V gene specifies SGHRS as CDR1 and YFSETQ as CDR2.